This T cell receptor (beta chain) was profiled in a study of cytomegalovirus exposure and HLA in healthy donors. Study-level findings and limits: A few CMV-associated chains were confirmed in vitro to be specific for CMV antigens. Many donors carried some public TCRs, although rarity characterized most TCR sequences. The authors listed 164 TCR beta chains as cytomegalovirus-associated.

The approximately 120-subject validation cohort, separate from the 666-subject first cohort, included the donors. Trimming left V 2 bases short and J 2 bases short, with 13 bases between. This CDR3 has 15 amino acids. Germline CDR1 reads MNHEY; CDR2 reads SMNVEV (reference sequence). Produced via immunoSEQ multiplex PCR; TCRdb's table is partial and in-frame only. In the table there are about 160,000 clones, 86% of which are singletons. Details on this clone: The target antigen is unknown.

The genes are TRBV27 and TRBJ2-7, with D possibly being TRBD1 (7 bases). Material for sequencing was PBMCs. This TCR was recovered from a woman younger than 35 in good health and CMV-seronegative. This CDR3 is CASSLGQGGTYEQYF. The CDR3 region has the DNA TGTGCCAGCAGTTTAGGGCAGGGGGGAACCTACGAGCAGTACTTC.